This T cell receptor beta chain was captured by sequencing in a study of lymphopenia after photon versus proton radiotherapy. Generated by immunoSEQ multiplex PCR, the TCRdb table keeps only in-frame clones and is missing some. The data show 2,000 or so clones, with around 76% seen just once and around two fifths held by the top ten. With respect to this clone: Antigen: not known.

Broader study findings: Authors raise, but do not show, better survival with proton therapy. After lymphocyte nadir, photon-treated repertoires showed oligoclonal expansion, especially CD8+ Temra. In patients who died, overall survival fell as post-nadir TCR diversity dropped more. Photon-treated patients lost naive T cells and TCR diversity; proton-treated stayed stable.

The sample was peripheral blood, taken from a patient treated with photon-based radiotherapy. This clonotype originated in an elderly man with cholangiocarcinoma.

The CDR3 DNA reads TGTGCCAGCATTCCGGACAGGGGCACTAGCACAGATACGCAGTATTTT. Its translation: CASIPDRGTSTDTQYF. The chain is built from TRBV6-6 and TRBJ2-3; 9 bases fit TRBD1. The CDR3 contains 16 residues. With V trimmed by 7 bases and J by 0 bases, 8 bases remained unmatched. Germline lookup yields CDR1 MNHNY and CDR2 SVGAGI (reference sequence).